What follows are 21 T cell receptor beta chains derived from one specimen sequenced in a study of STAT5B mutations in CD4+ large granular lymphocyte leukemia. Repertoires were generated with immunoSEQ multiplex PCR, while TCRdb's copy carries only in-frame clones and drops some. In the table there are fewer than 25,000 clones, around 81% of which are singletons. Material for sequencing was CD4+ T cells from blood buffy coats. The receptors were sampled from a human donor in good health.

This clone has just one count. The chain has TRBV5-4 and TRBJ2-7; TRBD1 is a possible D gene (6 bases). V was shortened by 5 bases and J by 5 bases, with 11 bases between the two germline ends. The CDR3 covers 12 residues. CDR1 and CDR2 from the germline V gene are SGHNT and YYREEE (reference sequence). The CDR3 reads CASSSGENEQYF. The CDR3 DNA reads TGTGCCAGCAGTTCAGGGGAAAACGAGCAGTACTTC.

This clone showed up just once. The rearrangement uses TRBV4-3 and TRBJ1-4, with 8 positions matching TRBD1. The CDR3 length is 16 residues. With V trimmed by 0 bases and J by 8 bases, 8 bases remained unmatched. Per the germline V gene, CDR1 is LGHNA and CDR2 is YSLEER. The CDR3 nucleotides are TGCGCCAGCAGCCAAGATCCCAGGGGGCGAAAGGAAAAACTGTTTTTT. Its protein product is CASSQDPRGRKEKLFF.

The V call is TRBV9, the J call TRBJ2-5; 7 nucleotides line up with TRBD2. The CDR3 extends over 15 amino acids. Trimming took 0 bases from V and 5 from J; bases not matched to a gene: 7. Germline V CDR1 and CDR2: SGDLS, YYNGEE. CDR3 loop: CASSVGGGEWETQYF. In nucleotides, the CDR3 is TGTGCCAGCAGCGTAGGGGGGGGAGAATGGGAGACCCAGTACTTC. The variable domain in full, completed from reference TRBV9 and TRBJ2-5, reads DSGVTQTPKHLITATGQRVTLRCSPRSGDLSVYWYQQSLDQGLQFLIQYYNGEERAKGNILERFSAQQFPDLHSELNLSSLELGDSALYFCASSVGGGEWETQYFGPGTRLLVL.

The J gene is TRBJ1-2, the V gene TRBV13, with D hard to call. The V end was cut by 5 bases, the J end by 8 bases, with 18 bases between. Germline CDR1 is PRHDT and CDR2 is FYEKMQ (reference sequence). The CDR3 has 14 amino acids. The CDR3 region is CASSPGWQALGYTF. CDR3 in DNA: TGTGCCAGCAGCCCGGGGTGGCAGGCCCTCGGCTACACCTTC.

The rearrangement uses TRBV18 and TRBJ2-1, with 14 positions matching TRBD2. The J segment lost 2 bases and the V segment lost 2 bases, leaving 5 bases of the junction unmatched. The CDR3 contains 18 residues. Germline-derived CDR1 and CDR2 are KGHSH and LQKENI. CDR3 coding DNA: TGTGCCAGCTCACCAACCGGGACTAGCGGGAGTACCTACAATGAGCAGTTCTTC. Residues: CASSPTGTSGSTYNEQFF.

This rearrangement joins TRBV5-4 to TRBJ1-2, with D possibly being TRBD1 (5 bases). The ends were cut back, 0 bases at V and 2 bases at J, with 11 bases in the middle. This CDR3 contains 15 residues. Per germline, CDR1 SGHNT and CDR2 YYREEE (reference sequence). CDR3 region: CASSLAGRANYGYTF. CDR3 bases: TGTGCCAGCAGCTTGGCGGGACGAGCAAACTATGGCTACACCTTC.

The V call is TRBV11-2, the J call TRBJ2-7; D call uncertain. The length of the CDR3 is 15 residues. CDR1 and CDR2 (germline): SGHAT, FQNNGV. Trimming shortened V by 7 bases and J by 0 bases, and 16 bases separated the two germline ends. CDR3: CASTLRRESSYEQYF. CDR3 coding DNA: TGTGCCAGCACCCTAAGACGCGAGAGCTCCTACGAGCAGTACTTC.

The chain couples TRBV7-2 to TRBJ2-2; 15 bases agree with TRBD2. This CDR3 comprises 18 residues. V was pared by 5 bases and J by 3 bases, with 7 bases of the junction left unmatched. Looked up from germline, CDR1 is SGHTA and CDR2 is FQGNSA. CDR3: CASSPGLAGGSYTGELFF. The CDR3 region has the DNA TGTGCCAGCAGCCCGGGACTAGCGGGGGGCTCCTACACCGGGGAGCTGTTTTTT.

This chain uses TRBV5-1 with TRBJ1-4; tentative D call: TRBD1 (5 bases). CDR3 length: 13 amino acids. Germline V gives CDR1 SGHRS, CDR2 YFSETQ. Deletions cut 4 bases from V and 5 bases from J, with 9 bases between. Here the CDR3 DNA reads TGCGCCAGCAGCCCGGAGGGGAATGAAAAACTGTTTTTT. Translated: CASSPEGNEKLFF.

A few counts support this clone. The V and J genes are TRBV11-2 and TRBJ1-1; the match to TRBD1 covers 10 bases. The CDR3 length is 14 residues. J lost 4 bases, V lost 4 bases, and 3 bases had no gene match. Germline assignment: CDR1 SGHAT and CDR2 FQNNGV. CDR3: CASSWGQGTTEAFF. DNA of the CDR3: TGTGCCAGCAGCTGGGGACAGGGGACCACTGAAGCTTTCTTT. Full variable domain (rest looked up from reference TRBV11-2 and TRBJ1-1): EAGVAQSPRYKIIEKRQSVAFWCNPISGHATLYWYQQILGQGPKLLIQFQNNGVVDDSQLPKDRFSAERLKGVDSTLKIQPAKLEDSAVYLCASSWGQGTTEAFFGQGTRLTVV.

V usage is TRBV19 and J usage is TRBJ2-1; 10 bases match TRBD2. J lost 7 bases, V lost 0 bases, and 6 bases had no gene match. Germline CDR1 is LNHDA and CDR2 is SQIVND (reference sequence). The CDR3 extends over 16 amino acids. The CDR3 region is CASSIDQSGGGNEQFF. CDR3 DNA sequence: TGTGCCAGTAGTATAGATCAGAGCGGGGGGGGTAATGAGCAGTTCTTC.

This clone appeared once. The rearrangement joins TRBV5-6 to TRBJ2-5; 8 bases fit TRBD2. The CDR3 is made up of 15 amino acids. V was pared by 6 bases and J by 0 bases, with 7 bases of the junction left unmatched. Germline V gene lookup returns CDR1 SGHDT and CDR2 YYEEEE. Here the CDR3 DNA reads TGTGCCAGCACCAAAGGACTAGCCCACCAAGAGACCCAGTACTTC. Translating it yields CASTKGLAHQETQYF.

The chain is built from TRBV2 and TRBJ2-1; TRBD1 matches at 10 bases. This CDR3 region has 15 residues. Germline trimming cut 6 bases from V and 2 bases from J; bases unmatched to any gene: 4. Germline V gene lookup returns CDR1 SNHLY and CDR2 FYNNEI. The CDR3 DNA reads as TGTGCCAGCAGAGCGACAGGGGGCACCTACAATGAGCAGTTCTTC. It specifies CASRATGGTYNEQFF.

The CDR3, as DNA: TGTGCCAGTAGTGGGCTAGGACTAGCGGCGTACAATGAGCAGTTCTTC. It encodes CASSGLGLAAYNEQFF. The chain combines TRBV19 with TRBJ2-1; 10 bases are shared with TRBD2. Trimming at V came to 5 bases and at J to 4 bases, leaving 8 bases not matched to a gene. The CDR3 is 16 amino acids. Germline CDR1 and CDR2: LNHDA and SQIVND (reference sequence).

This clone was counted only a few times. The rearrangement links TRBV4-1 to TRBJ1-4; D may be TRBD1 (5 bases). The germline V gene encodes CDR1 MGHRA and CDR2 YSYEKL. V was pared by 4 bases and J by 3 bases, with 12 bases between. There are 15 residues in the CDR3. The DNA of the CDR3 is TGCGCCAGCAGCCGTCAGGGAGGCGCTAATGAAAAACTGTTTTTT. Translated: CASSRQGGANEKLFF.

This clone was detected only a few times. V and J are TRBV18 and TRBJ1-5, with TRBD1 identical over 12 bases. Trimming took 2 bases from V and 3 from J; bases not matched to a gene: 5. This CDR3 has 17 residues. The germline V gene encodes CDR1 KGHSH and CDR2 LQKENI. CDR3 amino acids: CASSPIGTGGPNQPQHF. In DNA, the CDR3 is TGTGCCAGCTCACCAATCGGGACAGGGGGCCCCAATCAGCCCCAGCATTTT.

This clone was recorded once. The CDR3 coding sequence is TGTGCCAGCAGCTTAAGAGGCCACGGGGTTGGGAATTCACCCCTCCACTTT. Translated: CASSLRGHGVGNSPLHF. This chain joins TRBV11-2 and TRBJ1-6, with no clear D. Germline V gene sequence: CDR1 SGHAT, CDR2 FQNNGV. V shed 2 bases and J shed 7 bases, with 18 bases lying between them. This CDR3 has 17 residues.

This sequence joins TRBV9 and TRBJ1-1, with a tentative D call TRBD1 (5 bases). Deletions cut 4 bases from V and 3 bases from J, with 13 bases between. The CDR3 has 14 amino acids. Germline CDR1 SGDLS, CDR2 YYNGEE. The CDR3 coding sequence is TGTGCCAGCAGCCCAGGGAGACGGGACACTGAAGCTTTCTTT. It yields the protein CASSPGRRDTEAFF.

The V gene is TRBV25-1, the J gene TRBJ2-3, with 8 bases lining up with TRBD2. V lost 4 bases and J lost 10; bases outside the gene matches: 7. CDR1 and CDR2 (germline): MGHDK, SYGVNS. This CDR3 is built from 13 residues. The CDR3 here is CASSGSGGLPQYF. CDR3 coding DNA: TGTGCCAGCAGTGGTTCGGGGGGGCTACCGCAGTATTTT.

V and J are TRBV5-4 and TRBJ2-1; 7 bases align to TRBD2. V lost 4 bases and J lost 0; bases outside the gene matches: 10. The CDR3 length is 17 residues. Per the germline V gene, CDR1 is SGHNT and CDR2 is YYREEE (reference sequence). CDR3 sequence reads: CASSPPPSGPSYNEQFF. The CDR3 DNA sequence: TGTGCCAGCAGCCCACCCCCTAGCGGCCCCTCCTACAATGAGCAGTTCTTC.

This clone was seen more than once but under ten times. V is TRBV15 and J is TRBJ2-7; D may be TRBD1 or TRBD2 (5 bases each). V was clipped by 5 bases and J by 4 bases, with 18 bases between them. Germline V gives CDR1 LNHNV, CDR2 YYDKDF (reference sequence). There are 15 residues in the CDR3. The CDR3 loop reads CATSARLGRPYEQYF. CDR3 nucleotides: TGTGCCACCAGCGCACGATTGGGACGGCCATACGAGCAGTACTTC.